What follows are 8 T cell receptor beta chains derived from one specimen sequenced in a study of OX40 agonist ivuxolimab in advanced cancers. Profiled with immunoSEQ multiplex PCR; TCRdb holds only in-frame clones, not every one. The table includes 50,000 to 75,000 clones, about nine tenths detected once. Material: CD4+ or CD8+ T cells sorted from blood, obtained in a trial of the OX40 agonist ivuxolimab. These receptors originate from an adult with an advanced solid tumor such as melanoma, head and neck, liver or kidney cancer.

V and J are TRBV27 and TRBJ2-7; the D gene could be TRBD1 or TRBD2 (5 bases each). CDR3 length: 15 amino acids. Germline V gene sequence: CDR1 MNHEY, CDR2 SMNVEV (reference sequence). V shed 4 bases and J shed 2 bases, with 15 bases lying between them. The DNA for the CDR3 is TGTGCCAGCAGTTGGACCGGGACGGAGGCCTACGAGCAGTACTTC. Amino acids: CASSWTGTEAYEQYF.

This chain connects TRBV6-1 to TRBJ2-1, with 9 bases matching TRBD2. V was pared by 1 base and J by 7 bases, with 14 bases of the junction left unmatched. This CDR3 has 18 residues. Germline V CDR1 and CDR2: MNHNS, SASEGT. This chain's CDR3 is CASSEVYVGLAGQNEQFF. In DNA form, the CDR3 reads TGTGCCAGCAGTGAAGTATATGTCGGGCTAGCGGGACAAAATGAGCAGTTCTTC.

This chain joins TRBV18 and TRBJ1-1; D not certain. The germline V gene has CDR1 KGHSH and CDR2 LQKENI. V was trimmed by 2 bases and J by 1 base, leaving 8 bases between them. This CDR3 comprises 14 residues. The CDR3 DNA reads as TGTGCCAGCTCACCAAGGGAGTGGAACACTGAAGCTTTCTTT. It encodes CASSPREWNTEAFF. Using reference TRBV18 and TRBJ1-1 for the parts outside the CDR3, the full variable domain is NAGVMQNPRHLVRRRGQEARLRCSPMKGHSHVYWYRQLPEEGLKFMVYLQKENIIDESGMPKERFSAEFPKEGPSILRIQQVVRGDSAAYFCASSPREWNTEAFFGQGTRLTVV.

The V and J genes are TRBV2 and TRBJ1-1; no definite D call. Between the trimmed V and J ends, which lost 5 bases and 2 bases, there was a span of 12 bases. The CDR3 contains 14 residues. Germline V CDR1 and CDR2: SNHLY, FYNNEI. The CDR3 region is CASSPRTGNTEAFF. DNA of the CDR3: TGTGCCAGCAGTCCTAGGACCGGTAACACTGAAGCTTTCTTT.

The chain links TRBV6-5 to TRBJ1-2; D unresolved. This CDR3 region has 13 residues. V dropped 6 bases and J dropped 2 bases, with 10 bases sitting between them. Germline V gene lookup returns CDR1 MNHEY and CDR2 SVGAGI. The CDR3 reads CASSPDGNYGYTF. The DNA of the CDR3 is TGTGCCAGCAGCCCGGACGGGAACTATGGCTACACCTTC.

The chain employs TRBV28 and TRBJ2-7; no clear D. This CDR3 contains 11 residues. Germline V gene lookup returns CDR1 MDHEN and CDR2 SYDVKM. Trimming took 3 bases from V and 4 from J, leaving 4 bases between them. The CDR3 reads CASSFQYEQYF. The CDR3 region has the DNA TGTGCCAGCAGTTTCCAGTACGAGCAGTACTTC. The full variable domain, with the rest looked up from reference TRBV28 and TRBJ2-7, is DVKVTQSSRYLVKRTGEKVFLECVQDMDHENMFWYRQDPGLGLRLIYFSYDVKMKEKGDIPEGYSVSREKKERFSLILESASTNQTSMYLCASSFQYEQYFGPGTRLTVT.

This clone was detected only once. The CDR3 sequence is CASPFSRLEYEQYF. The DNA for the CDR3 is TGTGCCAGCCCCTTCAGCCGACTAGAGTATGAGCAGTACTTC. V is TRBV25-1 and J is TRBJ2-7, with D possibly being TRBD2 (6 bases). Trimming cost V 8 bases and J 7 bases, with 21 bases left between them. Germline CDR1 reads MGHDK; CDR2 reads SYGVNS. The CDR3 sequence is 14 residues long.

This clone appeared once. The chain carries TRBV28 and TRBJ2-7; D unresolved. V dropped 5 bases and J dropped 6 bases, with 14 bases sitting between them. CDR3 length: 13 residues. Germline loops: CDR1 MDHEN, CDR2 SYDVKM. CDR3 sequence reads: CASSPDSRAEQYF. The CDR3 bases are TGTGCCAGCAGTCCCGACTCAAGGGCCGAGCAGTACTTC.